The clone carrying this T cell receptor (beta chain) has only a few counts. Its specificity is not known. Researchers ran the PCR with 60 Vbeta and 13 Jbeta primers. Assay used: immunoSEQ multiplex PCR; TCRdb lists only in-frame clones, some missing. There are under 130,000 clones in the sample; roughly three quarters occur only once, and under 1.5% lies in the top ten. The source of the sample is a study of cytomegalovirus exposure and HLA in healthy donors. Study at large: Unique TCR beta sequences numbering about 100 million came from around 180 million T cells in an earlier analysis. General study findings and limits: Highly shared sequence variants in one cluster were likely a sequencing artifact. The study recorded 164 TCR beta chains that were cytomegalovirus-associated.

Germline lookup yields CDR1 SGDLS and CDR2 YYNGEE. CDR3 length equals 12 residues. V was clipped by 0 bases and J by 4 bases, with 3 bases between them. The chain employs TRBV9 and TRBJ2-3; D unclear. What was sequenced was PBMCs. This receptor was identified in a man aged 40-49 years in good health and CMV-seronegative. The CDR3: CASSVGADTQYF. The CDR3 DNA is TGTGCCAGCAGCGTAGGAGCAGATACGCAGTATTTT.